This T cell receptor (beta chain) was recorded in a study of T cells after yellow fever vaccination. About the study: Preparation used SMART-Seq v4 Ultra Low Input for the low-cell-number fractions.

This clonotype was seen a few times. The authors made TCR cDNA by 5'RACE template switching, adding a universal primer site and UMIs. TCRdb reprocessed the 5' RACE reads via MiXCR and lists one record per CDR3 protein. Of under 200,000 distinct CDR3 sequences in the sample, about 7% were seen once. This CDR3 spans 14 amino acids. The germline CDR1 and CDR2 sequences are MNHEY and SVGEGT. V lost 7 bases and J lost 4, with 14 bases in between. Material: CD4+ T cells sorted from PBMCs, obtained 5 days after the first yellow fever vaccination. The chain employs TRBV6-2 or TRBV6-3 and TRBJ1-5; D is possibly TRBD1 (5 bases). The TCR originated in a man aged 18-30 years who received the YFV17D yellow fever vaccine. The CDR3: CASTPGWRNQPQHF. Written as DNA, the CDR3 is TGTGCCAGCACTCCAGGGTGGCGGAATCAGCCCCAGCATTTT.